The sequence of this T cell receptor beta chain was determined in a study of prognosis after radiotherapy for stage I lung cancer. Sample collection consisted of about 6 milliliters of peripheral blood drawn at each of two time points. V lost 3 bases to trimming and J lost 8 bases, with 14 bases between them. CDR1 and CDR2 (germline): LNHDA, SQIVND (reference sequence). The CDR3 is 15 residues long. Two-round multiplex PCR, the amplification method, yielded TCR beta CDR3 from genomic DNA. The first PCR round targeted every TRBV and TRBJ gene with specific primers. Each CDR3 protein gets one entry after TCRdb re-called the multiplex PCR reads with MiXCR. The table lists about 30,000 distinct CDR3 sequences, roughly 52% of them singletons. This clonotype was detected ten times or more.

This chain uses TRBV19 with TRBJ1-6, with D perhaps TRBD1 (5 bases). Sample: PBMCs, taken before or after stereotactic body radiation therapy (not recorded which). This sequence originates from a donor at least 50 years old with non-small cell lung cancer. The chain's CDR3 is CASSIGDAEYSPLHF. The CDR3 region has the DNA TGTGCCAGTAGTATCGGGGACGCGGAATATTCACCCCTCCACTTT.